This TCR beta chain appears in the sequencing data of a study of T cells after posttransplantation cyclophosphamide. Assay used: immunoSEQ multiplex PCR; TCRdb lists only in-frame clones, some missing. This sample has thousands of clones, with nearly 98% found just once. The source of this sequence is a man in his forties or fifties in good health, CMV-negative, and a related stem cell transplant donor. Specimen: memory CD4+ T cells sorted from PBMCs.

The CDR3 sequence: CASKVAGEFADTQYF. CDR3 nucleotides: TGTGCCAGTAAGGTAGCGGGAGAGTTCGCAGATACGCAGTATTTT. V and J are TRBV19 and TRBJ2-3, with 9 nucleotides matching TRBD2. The V gene's germline CDR1 is LNHDA and CDR2 SQIVND (reference sequence). The CDR3 is made up of 15 amino acids. The V segment lost 7 bases and the J segment 4 bases; nucleotides outside the gene matches: 9.